One sample yielded the 30 T cell receptor beta chains listed below, sequenced in a study of shared clonotypes between healthy human individuals. This table comes from immunoSEQ multiplex PCR, and its TCRdb copy is limited to in-frame clones, with some not included. The data hold about a million clones, with 70% to 85% observed a single time. Sequencing was carried out using memory CD4+ T cells sorted from blood. Described subset: CD45RA-negative fraction. The receptor set was obtained from a man in his late teens or twenties in good health.

The chain uses TRBV29-1 and TRBJ2-7, with 13 bases that match TRBD2. Unmatched junction bases numbered 5, after V lost 8 bases and J lost 4 bases. The CDR3 is 13 residues long. From germline, CDR1 is SQVTM and CDR2 ANQGSEA. Here the CDR3 reads CSIRTSGRYEQYF. In DNA form, the CDR3 reads TGCAGCATCCGGACTAGCGGGAGATACGAGCAGTACTTC.

The chain uses TRBV18 and TRBJ1-5; D is uncertain. V was clipped by 4 bases and J by 3 bases, with 4 bases between them. Germline loops: CDR1 KGHSH, CDR2 LQKENI. CDR3 length: 12 residues. CDR3 residues: CASSLPNQPQHF. CDR3 nucleotides: TGTGCCAGCTCACTTCCCAATCAGCCCCAGCATTTT.

The J gene is TRBJ2-3, the V gene TRBV12-5; maybe TRBD2 (6 bases). CDR3 size: 14 residues. In germline, CDR1 is LGHNT, CDR2 FRNRAP. V lost 1 base and J lost 8, with 13 bases in between. CDR3: CASGLGPRGGTQYF. The CDR3 DNA follows: TGTGCTAGTGGTTTGGGCCCCCGGGGAGGTACGCAGTATTTT.

The chain joins TRBV9 to TRBJ2-2; 9 positions agree with TRBD1. CDR3 size: 16 residues. Germline V gene sequence: CDR1 SGDLS, CDR2 YYNGEE. Losses at the gene ends were 0 bases for V and 3 bases for J; bases not matched to a gene: 3. This chain's CDR3 is CASSVVGQGYTGELFF. CDR3 DNA: TGTGCCAGCAGCGTAGTAGGACAGGGGTACACCGGGGAGCTGTTTTTT.

The V call is TRBV19, the J call TRBJ1-3, with D uncertain. V lost 2 bases to trimming and J lost 0 bases, with 14 bases between them. Germline CDR1 is LNHDA and CDR2 is SQIVND (reference sequence). This CDR3 is built from 17 residues. CDR3 bases: TGTGCCAGTAGTATACAGCGGCACAAGACCTCTGGAAACACCATATATTTT. This codes for CASSIQRHKTSGNTIYF.

This clone was recorded a few times. The chain couples TRBV6-1 to TRBJ2-7; D possibly corresponds to TRBD2 (5 bases). Trimming took off 0 bases at V and 6 bases at J, with 9 bases between the two ends. The CDR3 runs to 13 residues. Germline V gene lookup returns CDR1 MNHNS and CDR2 SASEGT. The CDR3 DNA sequence: TGTGCCAGCAGTGAAGCCCCTAGCAGCGAGCAGTACTTC. Amino acid sequence: CASSEAPSSEQYF.

The V call is TRBV30, the J call TRBJ2-2; D is undetermined. Per germline, CDR1 GTSNPN and CDR2 SVGIG (reference sequence). This CDR3 region has 15 residues. The ends were cut back, 4 bases at V and 7 bases at J, with 19 bases in the middle. The CDR3 region is CAWILKGLDGGELFF. The CDR3 DNA is TGTGCCTGGATTTTGAAGGGCTTGGACGGCGGGGAGCTGTTTTTT.

This clone was seen just once. This CDR3 reads CASSTRRTGIYQPQHF. The CDR3 DNA reads as TGTGCCAGCAGCACCCGGAGGACGGGGATTTATCAGCCCCAGCATTTT. The chain employs TRBV5-6 and TRBJ1-5; D unresolved. V lost 4 bases to trimming and J lost 5 bases, with 19 bases between them. The CDR3 totals 16 residues. Per germline, CDR1 SGHDT and CDR2 YYEEEE.

The chain links TRBV10-3 to TRBJ2-5; 8 positions match TRBD2. Trimming at V came to 10 bases and at J to 2 bases, leaving 9 bases not matched to a gene. The CDR3 contains 14 residues. In germline, CDR1 is ENHRY, CDR2 SYGVKD. This CDR3 is CASSGGGSQETQYF. CDR3 sequence (DNA): TGTGCCAGCTCCGGGGGGGGGAGTCAAGAGACCCAGTACTTC.

The chain joins TRBV2 to TRBJ2-1; 10 bases map to TRBD2. The junction had 5 bases not matched to a gene; V was cut back by 10 bases and J by 2 bases. Germline V lookup: CDR1 SNHLY, CDR2 FYNNEI. The CDR3 is 14 amino acids. The CDR3 DNA reads TGTGCCATCGGAAGCGGGAGGGCCTACAATGAGCAGTTCTTC. It codes for CAIGSGRAYNEQFF. The whole variable domain, filled in from reference TRBV2 and TRBJ2-1, reads EPEVTQTPSHQVTQMGQEVILRCVPISNHLYFYWYRQILGQKVEFLVSFYNNEISEKSEIFDDQFSVERPDGSNFTLKIRSTKLEDSAMYFCAIGSGRAYNEQFFGPGTRLTVL.

The sample holds a few counts of this clone. The genes are TRBV10-2 and TRBJ1-2; D is perhaps TRBD1 (5 bases). This CDR3 is built from 12 residues. The V and J ends lost 6 bases and 4 bases respectively, with 9 bases between them. Germline CDR1 WSHSY, CDR2 SAAADI. The CDR3 is CASRGDFYGYTF. The DNA of the CDR3 is TGCGCCAGCAGGGGGGACTTCTATGGCTACACCTTC.

This clone came up a few times. This chain's CDR3 is CASNPKQGADTGELFF. CDR3 nucleotides: TGTGCCAGTAACCCTAAACAGGGGGCTGACACCGGGGAGCTGTTTTTT. V gene TRBV19 combines with J gene TRBJ2-2, with 9 bases matching TRBD1. The CDR3 extends over 16 amino acids. Germline values: CDR1 LNHDA, CDR2 SQIVND (reference sequence). J lost 3 bases, V lost 7 bases, and 9 bases had no gene match.

The rearrangement joins TRBV9 to TRBJ1-3; no reliable D call. Germline V lookup: CDR1 SGDLS, CDR2 YYNGEE. The CDR3 is 14 amino acids. The V end was cut by 4 bases, the J end by 3 bases, with 11 bases between. DNA of the CDR3: TGTGCCAGCAGCCCCCAAGAGGTTGGAAACACCATATATTTT. Amino acids: CASSPQEVGNTIYF.

This sequence joins TRBV5-6 and TRBJ1-1, with D possibly matching TRBD1 (6 bases). This CDR3 comprises 15 residues. V gave up 1 base and J gave up 4 bases, with 14 bases separating them. CDR1 and CDR2 from the germline V gene are SGHDT and YYEEEE. CDR3 coding DNA: TGTGCCAGCAGCTTGTTCTCAGGGGCGTTCACTGAAGCTTTCTTT. Translation gives CASSLFSGAFTEAFF.

Note on this clone: Distinct nucleotide sequences in the sample also encode this CDR3. V and J are TRBV7-2 and TRBJ1-3, with D possibly matching TRBD1 (6 bases). Trimming took 1 base from V and 1 from J, leaving 14 bases between them. This CDR3 comprises 17 residues. Germline-derived CDR1 and CDR2 are SGHTA and FQGNSA. The CDR3: CASSLGGQGISGNTIYF. CDR3 bases: TGTGCCAGCAGCTTAGGGGGGCAGGGGATTTCTGGAAACACCATATATTTT.

For this clone: This may stem from a read error, because a much larger clone lies one nucleotide away. The chain carries TRBV7-2 and TRBJ2-7; D uncertain. CDR3 size: 11 residues. Trimming took 5 bases from V and 2 from J, leaving 4 bases between them. From germline, CDR1 is SGHTA and CDR2 FQGNSA. For the CDR3, the DNA is TGTGCCAGCAGCATTACCTACGAGCAGTACTTC. Protein: CASSITYEQYF.

This chain connects TRBV9 to TRBJ2-5, with D possibly matching TRBD1 (6 bases). The CDR3 loop spans 16 amino acids. CDR1 is SGDLS, CDR2 YYNGEE, per germline. The ends were cut back, 4 bases at V and 2 bases at J, with 18 bases in the middle. DNA of the CDR3: TGTGCCAGCAGCCCAGGCAGGACAGCTCAACAAGAGACCCAGTACTTC. Translated, it gives CASSPGRTAQQETQYF.

This chain connects TRBV6-6 to TRBJ2-1; TRBD2 aligns across 13 bases. CDR1 and CDR2 (germline): MNHNY, SVGAGI (reference sequence). CDR3 length: 16 amino acids. Germline trimming cut 6 bases from V and 8 bases from J; bases unmatched to any gene: 10. Here the CDR3 DNA reads TGTGCCAGCAGCCCCCTCGGGACTAGCGGGACGTATGAGCAGTTCTTC. It is translated as CASSPLGTSGTYEQFF.

This clone was counted once. The chain is built from TRBV7-2 and TRBJ2-3; perhaps D is TRBD1 or TRBD2 (5 bases each). The ends were cut back, 3 bases at V and 4 bases at J, with 14 bases in the middle. Germline CDR1 is SGHTA and CDR2 is FQGNSA. CDR3 size: 15 residues. The CDR3 reads CASSLSRDLADTQYF. The CDR3 DNA is TGTGCCAGCAGCTTGTCCCGGGACCTCGCAGATACGCAGTATTTT.

This sequence joins TRBV30 and TRBJ1-2; D might be TRBD1 (5 bases). The germline V gene encodes CDR1 GTSNPN and CDR2 SVGIG (reference sequence). Trimming removed 2 bases from V and 4 bases from J, with 17 bases in between. The CDR3 is 15 amino acids. The DNA of the CDR3 is TGTGCCTGGAGTCCCAGACAGCGACAGAGCTATGGCTACACCTTC. This encodes CAWSPRQRQSYGYTF. The variable domain in full, completed from reference TRBV30 and TRBJ1-2, reads SQTIHQWPATLVQPVGSPLSLECTVEGTSNPNLYWYRQAAGRGLQLLFYSVGIGQISSEVPQNLSASRPQDRQFILSSKKLLLSDSGFYLCAWSPRQRQSYGYTFGSGTRLTVV.

V is TRBV27 and J is TRBJ1-2; D call uncertain. V shed 6 bases and J shed 0 bases, with 11 bases lying between them. CDR3 size: 14 residues. Per the germline V gene, CDR1 is MNHEY and CDR2 is SMNVEV (reference sequence). The CDR3 loop is CASRETNSNYGYTF. CDR3 bases: TGTGCCAGCAGGGAGACAAATTCTAACTATGGCTACACCTTC.

V is TRBV19 and J is TRBJ1-1, with no clear D. CDR1 and CDR2 (germline): LNHDA, SQIVND (reference sequence). The CDR3 runs to 12 residues. Trimming took 10 bases from V and 0 from J, leaving 9 bases between them. DNA of the CDR3: TGTGCCAACTCGACGGTGAACACTGAAGCTTTCTTT. Translating it yields CANSTVNTEAFF.

The V call is TRBV29-1, the J call TRBJ1-2; TRBD1 agrees at 7 bases. The germline CDR1 and CDR2 sequences are SQVTM and ANQGSEA. The CDR3 extends over 14 amino acids. Trimming at V came to 3 bases and at J to 5 bases, leaving 9 bases not matched to a gene. The CDR3 DNA reads TGCAGCGTTGAGGGCCAGGGGGAGTATTATGGCTACACCTTC. Encoded protein: CSVEGQGEYYGYTF.

The gene calls are TRBV28 and TRBJ2-3; 13 bases line up with TRBD2. The CDR3 has 17 amino acids. V was clipped by 5 bases and J by 0 bases; unmatched bases: 5. Germline CDR1 is MDHEN and CDR2 is SYDVKM. The DNA of the CDR3 is TGTGCCAGCAGTCCAGGGACTAGCGGGGCTAGCACAGATACGCAGTATTTT. Translating it yields CASSPGTSGASTDTQYF.

In its sample, this clone was seen once. A read error is possible here, since a much larger clone lies one base away. V is TRBV19 and J is TRBJ1-6, with TRBD1 matching over 7 bases. Germline CDR1 and CDR2: LNHDA and SQIVND (reference sequence). The CDR3 sequence is 13 residues long. V shed 9 bases and J 6 bases; nucleotides not matched to a gene: 5. As DNA, the CDR3 is TGTGCCAGCAGTGACAGGGCTAATTCACCCCTCCACTTT. Translation: CASSDRANSPLHF.

To note about this clone: The sample carries other DNA sequences with the same CDR3. The chain carries TRBV30 and TRBJ1-5, with unresolved D. Germline-derived CDR1 and CDR2 are GTSNPN and SVGIG (reference sequence). V gave up 1 base and J gave up 3 bases, with 7 bases separating them. The CDR3 totals 13 residues. As DNA, the CDR3 is TGTGCCTGGAGTGGGACGGACAATCAGCCCCAGCATTTT. This translates into CAWSGTDNQPQHF.

The chain uses TRBV5-1 and TRBJ2-1, with D possibly matching TRBD2 (5 bases). Trimming took off 5 bases at V and 0 bases at J, with 12 bases between the two ends. The CDR3 is 15 residues long. The germline V gene has CDR1 SGHRS and CDR2 YFSETQ. Here the CDR3 DNA reads TGCGCCAGCAGAAAGTACGAGGGCTCCTACAATGAGCAGTTCTTC. This sequence encodes CASRKYEGSYNEQFF. Combining the CDR3 with reference TRBV5-1 and TRBJ2-1 gives the whole variable domain KAGVTQTPRYLIKTRGQQVTLSCSPISGHRSVSWYQQTPGQGLQFLFEYFSETQRNKGNFPGRFSGRQFSNSRSEMNVSTLELGDSALYLCASRKYEGSYNEQFFGPGTRLTVL.

The rearrangement joins TRBV11-2 to TRBJ2-7; perhaps TRBD2 as D (5 bases). The CDR3 length is 14 residues. Trimming took off 5 bases at V and 5 bases at J, with 16 bases between the two ends. The germline V gene has CDR1 SGHAT and CDR2 FQNNGV. CDR3 region: CASSTRTFFDEQYF. The DNA of the CDR3 is TGTGCCAGCAGCACAAGGACTTTTTTTGACGAGCAGTACTTC. The full variable domain, rest sourced from reference TRBV11-2 and TRBJ2-7, is EAGVAQSPRYKIIEKRQSVAFWCNPISGHATLYWYQQILGQGPKLLIQFQNNGVVDDSQLPKDRFSAERLKGVDSTLKIQPAKLEDSAVYLCASSTRTFFDEQYFGPGTRLTVT.

The chain links TRBV7-9 to TRBJ2-1, with D perhaps given as TRBD1 or TRBD2 (5 bases each). Trimming pared 1 base from V and 14 bases from J, leaving 12 bases between. Per the germline V gene, CDR1 is SEHNR and CDR2 is FQNEAQ (reference sequence). This CDR3 spans 12 amino acids. The CDR3 DNA is TGTGCCAGCAGCTTAGGGGGCCACGGGGAGTTCTTC. It is translated as CASSLGGHGEFF.

The V and J genes are TRBV7-3 and TRBJ2-3, with 10 bases matching TRBD2. Trimming took 5 bases from V and 6 from J; bases not matched to a gene: 11. CDR3 length equals 16 residues. Germline V gene sequence: CDR1 SGHTA, CDR2 FQGTGA. This CDR3 reads CASSPGLARIQDTQYF. The CDR3 bases are TGTGCCAGCAGCCCGGGACTAGCGAGAATACAGGATACGCAGTATTTT.